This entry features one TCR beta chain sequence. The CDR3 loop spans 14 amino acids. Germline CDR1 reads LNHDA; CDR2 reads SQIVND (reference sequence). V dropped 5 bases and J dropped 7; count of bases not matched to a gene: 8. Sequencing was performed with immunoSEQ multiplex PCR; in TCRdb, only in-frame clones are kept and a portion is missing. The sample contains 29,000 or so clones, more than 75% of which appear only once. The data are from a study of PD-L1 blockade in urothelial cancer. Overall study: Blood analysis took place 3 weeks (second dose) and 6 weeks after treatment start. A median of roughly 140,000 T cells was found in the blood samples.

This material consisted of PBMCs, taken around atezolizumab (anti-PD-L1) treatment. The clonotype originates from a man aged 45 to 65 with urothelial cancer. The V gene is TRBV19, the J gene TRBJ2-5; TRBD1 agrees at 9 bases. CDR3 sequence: CASSVPGQGVTQYF. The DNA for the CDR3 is TGTGCCAGTAGTGTCCCGGGACAGGGAGTGACCCAGTACTTC. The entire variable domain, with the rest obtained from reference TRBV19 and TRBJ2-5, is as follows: DGGITQSPKYLFRKEGQNVTLSCEQNLNHDAMYWYRQDPGQGLRLIYYSQIVNDFQKGDIAEGYSVSREKKESFPLTVTSAQKNPTAFYLCASSVPGQGVTQYFGPGTRLLVL.